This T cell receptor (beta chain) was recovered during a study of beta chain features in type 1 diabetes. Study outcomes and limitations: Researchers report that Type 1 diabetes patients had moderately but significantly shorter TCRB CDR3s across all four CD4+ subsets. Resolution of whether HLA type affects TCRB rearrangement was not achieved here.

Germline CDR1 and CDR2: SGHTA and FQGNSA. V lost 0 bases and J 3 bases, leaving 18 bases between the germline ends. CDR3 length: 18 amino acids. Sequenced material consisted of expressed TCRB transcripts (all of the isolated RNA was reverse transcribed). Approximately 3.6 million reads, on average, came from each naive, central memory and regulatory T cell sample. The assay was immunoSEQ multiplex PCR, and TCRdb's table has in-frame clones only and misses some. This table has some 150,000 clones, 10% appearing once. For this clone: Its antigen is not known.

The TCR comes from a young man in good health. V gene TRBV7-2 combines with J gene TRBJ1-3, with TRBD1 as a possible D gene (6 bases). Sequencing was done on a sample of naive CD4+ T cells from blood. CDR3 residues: CASSLARRGGLFGNTIYF. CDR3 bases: TGTGCCAGCAGCTTAGCACGGCGGGGGGGCTTGTTTGGAAACACCATATATTTT.